These T cell receptor beta chains were read from a single sample in a study of Ad26.COV2.S vaccination and SARS-CoV-2 variants. This table comes from immunoSEQ multiplex PCR, and its TCRdb copy is limited to in-frame clones, with some not included. This table holds around 370,000 clones, roughly 85% found once. The specimen was peripheral blood, collected in a trial of Ad26.COV2.S vaccine versus placebo. The origin of the receptors is a person aged 18 to 65 who received the Ad26.COV2.S COVID-19 vaccine or a placebo. Each CDR3 is given with its conserved first and last residue. D genes are given only for firm matches. For some rows the clone size is stated as once, few or many, or as a class when expanded; others skip it.

TRBV6-2/TRBV6-3,TRBJ2-2,TRBD2,NA,CASSYGLAGFGGELFF,TGTGCCAGCAGTTACGGACTAGCGGGTTTTGGCGGGGAGCTGTTTTTT
TRBV27,TRBJ2-7,NA,NA,CASSFRGQTYEQYF,TGTGCCAGCAGTTTTAGGGGACAAACCTACGAGCAGTACTTC
TRBV24-1,TRBJ2-5,NA,NA,CATSDLGGPQASGQETQYF,TGTGCCACCAGTGATTTGGGGGGCCCCCAGGCTAGCGGCCAAGAGACCCAGTACTTC
TRBV5-4,TRBJ1-1,NA,NA,CASSLSMNTEAFF,TGTGCCAGCAGCCTCTCTATGAACACTGAAGCTTTCTTT
TRBV7-2,TRBJ2-5,TRBD2,NA,CASSPRLAGEETQYF,TGTGCCAGCAGCCCCCGACTAGCGGGGGAAGAGACCCAGTACTTC
TRBV12-2,TRBJ2-3,NA,NA,CASRLAGPRGPDTQYF,TGTGCAAGTCGCTTAGCGGGCCCCCGGGGCCCAGATACGCAGTATTTT
TRBV14,TRBJ2-3,NA,NA,CASSQVFTSTDTQYF,TGTGCCAGCAGCCAAGTATTCACATCCACAGATACGCAGTATTTT
TRBV6-5,TRBJ1-1,NA,NA,CASTFNRASDTEAFF,TGTGCCAGCACTTTCAACAGGGCGTCGGACACTGAAGCTTTCTTT
TRBV11-3,TRBJ2-1,NA,NA,CASSPPPSGSYNEQFF,TGTGCCAGCAGCCCCCCCCCGAGCGGCTCCTACAATGAGCAGTTCTTC
TRBV30,TRBJ2-3,TRBD2,NA,CAWSVLPSGGDTQYF,TGTGCCTGGAGTGTACTCCCCTCGGGGGGGGATACGCAGTATTTT
TRBV5-8,TRBJ2-3,NA,NA,CASRGGQPFVGDTQYF,TGTGCCAGCAGAGGCGGACAGCCATTCGTGGGGGATACGCAGTATTTT
TRBV18,TRBJ2-7,NA,NA,CASSPPRRYEQYF,TGTGCCAGCTCACCCCCGAGACGATACGAGCAGTACTTC
TRBV10-3,TRBJ1-5,TRBD1,NA,CAISGGQFNQPQHF,TGTGCCATCAGCGGGGGACAGTTCAATCAGCCCCAGCATTTT
TRBV24-1,TRBJ2-1,TRBD2,NA,CATSDSWTSGSPNEQFF,TGTGCCACCAGTGATTCCTGGACTAGCGGATCACCCAATGAGCAGTTCTTC
TRBV24-1,TRBJ2-1,NA,NA,CATSPSKPGSYNEQFF,TGTGCCACCAGTCCCTCGAAACCTGGGTCCTACAATGAGCAGTTCTTC
TRBV7-2,TRBJ2-3,TRBD2,NA,CASSLDPRRGRADTQYF,TGTGCCAGCAGCTTAGACCCCAGGCGGGGGAGGGCAGATACGCAGTATTTT
TRBV6-1,TRBJ2-5,TRBD1,few,CASSENRGPETQYF,TGTGCCAGCAGTGAAAACAGGGGGCCGGAGACCCAGTACTTC
TRBV2,TRBJ2-5,NA,NA,CASSDGDKQETQYF,TGTGCCAGCAGTGACGGGGACAAACAAGAGACCCAGTACTTC
TRBV6-2/TRBV6-3,TRBJ2-3,TRBD2,NA,CASSYSGRTSGRFTDTQYF,TGTGCCAGCAGTTACTCTGGGCGGACTAGCGGGAGGTTCACAGATACGCAGTATTTT
TRBV6-5,TRBJ2-1,NA,NA,CASRAGADPGGEQFF,TGTGCCAGCAGGGCGGGGGCAGACCCAGGAGGAGAGCAGTTCTTC
TRBV21-1,TRBJ1-1,NA,few,CASSKASSPRTRGMNTEAFF,TGTGCCAGCAGCAAAGCGTCGTCTCCACGCACAAGGGGAATGAACACTGAAGCTTTCTTT
TRBV5-4,TRBJ1-2,NA,NA,CASSLDTVRRYGYTF,TGTGCCAGCAGCTTGGATACGGTTCGTCGGTATGGCTACACCTTC
TRBV19,TRBJ1-4,NA,NA,CASSFLEEEKLFF,TGTGCCAGTAGTTTTCTAGAGGAGGAAAAACTGTTTTTT
TRBV5-6,TRBJ2-3,NA,NA,CASSLWTALATDTQYF,TGTGCCAGCAGCTTGTGGACTGCCCTAGCCACAGATACGCAGTATTTT
TRBV6-6,TRBJ2-5,NA,NA,CASRREETQYF,TGTGCCAGCAGGCGAGAAGAGACCCAGTACTTC
TRBV6-6,TRBJ2-3,TRBD2,NA,CASSYPTSGRTFTQYF,TGTGCCAGCAGTTACCCCACTAGCGGGAGGACTTTCACGCAGTATTTT
TRBV6-5,TRBJ1-6,NA,NA,CASSYSITINSPLHF,TGTGCCAGCAGTTACTCGATCACAATAAATTCACCCCTCCACTTT
TRBV27,TRBJ2-1,NA,NA,CASSLWGGRGGNEQFF,TGTGCCAGCAGTTTATGGGGGGGGCGAGGGGGTAATGAGCAGTTCTTC
TRBV12-5,TRBJ1-5,NA,NA,CASGFGVSNQPQHF,TGTGCTAGTGGTTTCGGGGTTAGCAATCAGCCCCAGCATTTT
TRBV11-2,TRBJ2-2,TRBD2,medium-sized,CASSLDWFGSSGSTTGELFF,TGTGCCAGCAGCTTAGATTGGTTTGGGTCTAGCGGGAGTACAACCGGGGAGCTGTTTTTT
TRBV5-1,TRBJ2-5,NA,NA,CASSLGAASETQYF,TGCGCCAGCAGCTTGGGGGCGGCTTCCGAGACCCAGTACTTC
TRBV3-1/TRBV3-2,TRBJ2-2,TRBD2,NA,CASSIWREGTGELFF,TGTGCCAGCAGCATTTGGCGGGAGGGCACCGGGGAGCTGTTTTTT
TRBV5-1,TRBJ2-3,TRBD2,NA,CASSSSGGGTDTQYF,TGCGCCAGCAGCTCTAGCGGGGGGGGCACAGATACGCAGTATTTT
TRBV24-1,TRBJ2-1,TRBD2,NA,CATTGPRRAEEGGSSYNEQFF,TGTGCCACCACGGGCCCACGCAGGGCCGAGGAGGGCGGGAGCTCCTACAATGAGCAGTTCTTC
TRBV28,TRBJ2-5,NA,NA,CASSQTEETQYF,TGTGCCAGCAGCCAGACGGAAGAGACCCAGTACTTC
TRBV5-1,TRBJ2-5,NA,many,CASSPSTSHGQETQYF,TGCGCCAGCAGCCCCTCGACTAGTCACGGCCAAGAGACCCAGTACTTC
TRBV3-1/TRBV3-2,TRBJ1-4,NA,NA,CASSQGGGLNEKLFF,TGTGCCAGCAGCCAAGGAGGGGGTCTCAATGAAAAACTGTTTTTT
TRBV5-1,TRBJ1-2,NA,NA,CASSPTGISNMNYGYTF,TGCGCCAGCAGCCCTACAGGGATTTCGAATATGAACTATGGCTACACCTTC
TRBV4-3,TRBJ2-7,NA,NA,CASSQTWVPTYEQYF,TGCGCCAGCAGCCAAACATGGGTCCCGACCTACGAGCAGTACTTC
TRBV7-8,TRBJ2-1,NA,NA,CASSLGAGDEQFF,TGTGCCAGCAGCTTAGGGGCGGGCGATGAGCAGTTCTTC
TRBV4-3,TRBJ1-4,TRBD1,NA,CASSQGQGAVEKLFF,TGCGCCAGCAGCCAGGGACAGGGGGCGGTGGAAAAACTGTTTTTT
TRBV7-2,TRBJ2-2,TRBD2,once,CASSLRLAGGPSYTGELFF,TGTGCCAGCAGCTTAAGGCTAGCGGGAGGGCCCTCGTACACCGGGGAGCTGTTTTTT
TRBV30,TRBJ1-1,NA,NA,CAWSAGMNTEAFF,TGTGCCTGGAGTGCAGGGATGAACACTGAAGCTTTCTTT
TRBV4-1,TRBJ1-1,NA,NA,CASSQERWGGTEAFF,TGCGCCAGCAGCCAAGAGAGATGGGGGGGAACTGAAGCTTTCTTT
TRBV7-8,TRBJ2-1,TRBD2,NA,CASSLGLAGGLSYNEQFF,TGTGCCAGCAGCTTAGGGCTAGCGGGAGGCCTCTCCTACAATGAGCAGTTCTTC
TRBV30,TRBJ2-7,NA,NA,CAWKKTLSYEQYF,TGTGCCTGGAAGAAGACCCTCTCCTACGAGCAGTACTTC
TRBV7-9,TRBJ2-7,NA,NA,CASSVQGSNDEQYF,TGTGCCAGCAGCGTACAGGGAAGTAACGACGAGCAGTACTTC
TRBV5-4,TRBJ2-5,NA,NA,CASSPSGQKQETQYF,TGTGCCAGCAGCCCCAGCGGACAGAAACAAGAGACCCAGTACTTC
TRBV3-1/TRBV3-2,TRBJ2-7,NA,NA,CASSQDLGEQYF,TGTGCCAGCAGCCAAGATTTAGGCGAGCAGTACTTC
TRBV3-1/TRBV3-2,TRBJ2-7,TRBD2,NA,CASSQEYQAGLREQYF,TGTGCCAGCAGCCAAGAATATCAAGCGGGATTGCGGGAGCAGTACTTC
TRBV7-9,TRBJ2-7,NA,NA,CASSPQGAEQYF,TGTGCCAGCAGCCCCCAGGGAGCCGAGCAGTACTTC
TRBV11-2,TRBJ2-7,NA,NA,CASSLDLAGTGSYEQYF,TGTGCCAGCAGCTTAGATTTGGCCGGGACTGGTTCCTACGAGCAGTACTTC
TRBV25-1,TRBJ2-1,TRBD1,NA,CASSEDETGYDEQFF,TGTGCCAGCAGTGAAGATGAGACAGGGTACGATGAGCAGTTCTTC
TRBV6-2/TRBV6-3,TRBJ2-1,TRBD2,NA,CASSLAGVYNEQFF,TGTGCCAGCAGCCTAGCGGGAGTGTACAATGAGCAGTTCTTC
TRBV7-9,TRBJ2-2,NA,NA,CASSLKGTPNTGELFF,TGTGCCAGCAGCTTAAAAGGGACACCGAACACCGGGGAGCTGTTTTTT